These 20 T cell receptor beta chains were sequenced from one sample in a study of blood T cells in healthy people across ages (dated by TCRdb to about 2015). Libraries came from 5' RACE. Instrument on record: Illumina HiSeq 2500. A second PCR of about 7 to 12 cycles was run with a J-beta primer mix and a sample-barcoded 5' primer. TCRdb reran the public reads through fastp at Q25 and MiXCR, keeping productive beta chains. Each entry merges the rows of one CDR3 protein and shows their most common DNA and genes. The sample includes more than 600,000 distinct CDR3 sequences, with 25% observed a single time. Clones ranked in the top ten supply 9.4% of the sample. These data are also associated with another study on T cells of mothers and their children.

The sequenced material came from blood. The receptor set was obtained from a boy aged 10-17 years in good health.

The V gene is TRBV29-1, the J gene TRBJ2-4; 7 nucleotides agree with TRBD2. CDR3 length equals 13 residues. CDR1 and CDR2 from the germline V gene are SQVTM and ANQGSEA. Trimming removed 6 bases from V and 7 bases from J; junction bases left unmatched: 9. The DNA of the CDR3 is TGCAGCGTGTTTCTGGGGGGAGGGAACATTCAGTACTTC. Its translation is CSVFLGGGNIQYF.

The chain is built from TRBV2 and TRBJ2-3; D might be TRBD2 (5 bases). The germline gives CDR1 SNHLY, CDR2 FYNNEI. The germline V and J ends were trimmed by 10 bases and 5 bases, with 16 bases remaining between them. The CDR3 is made up of 13 amino acids. The CDR3 region has the DNA TGTGCCACCAGACTATCAGTCGGAGATACGCAGTATTTT. This encodes CATRLSVGDTQYF.

The chain joins TRBV6-6 to TRBJ2-7; D is unclear. V shed 2 bases and J shed 0 bases, with 8 bases lying between them. The germline CDR1 and CDR2 sequences are MNHNY and SVGAGI (reference sequence). CDR3 length: 14 amino acids. CDR3 bases: TGTGCCAGCAGTTACCGCAGATACTCCTACGAGCAGTACTTC. Translated: CASSYRRYSYEQYF.

This clonotype has a handful of counts. The chain employs TRBV20-1 and TRBJ2-3; D perhaps matches TRBD2 (6 bases). The ends were cut back, 1 base at V and 1 base at J, with 9 bases in the middle. CDR3 length: 14 amino acids. Germline V gene sequence: CDR1 DFQATT, CDR2 SNEGSKA (reference sequence). CDR3 coding DNA: TGCAGTGCTAGAGCGGGGGTAGGCACAGATACGCAGTATTTT. This sequence encodes CSARAGVGTDTQYF.

This clonotype was counted a few times. The genes are TRBV7-9 and TRBJ1-4, with TRBD1 as a possible D gene (5 bases). This CDR3 comprises 15 residues. Germline lookup yields CDR1 SEHNR and CDR2 FQNEAQ (reference sequence). V dropped 2 bases and J dropped 2 bases, with 9 bases sitting between them. This CDR3 is CASSLMEGTNEKLFF. The CDR3 DNA reads TGTGCCAGCAGCTTAATGGAGGGGACTAATGAAAAACTGTTTTTT. The full variable domain, its missing parts supplied by reference TRBV7-9 and TRBJ1-4, is DTGVSQNPRHKITKRGQNVTFRCDPISEHNRLYWYRQTLGQGPEFLTYFQNEAQLEKSRLLSDRFSAERPKGSFSTLEIQRTEQGDSAMYLCASSLMEGTNEKLFFGSGTQLSVL.

This clonotype was recorded a few times. The V gene is TRBV11-2, the J gene TRBJ1-1; D might be TRBD1 (5 bases). Per the germline V gene, CDR1 is SGHAT and CDR2 is FQNNGV. CDR3 size: 16 residues. With 4 bases removed from V and 2 bases from J, the gap between germline ends came to 17 bases. The CDR3, as DNA: TGTGCCAGCAGCTATCCCGGGTGGGGGGGAAACACTGAAGCTTTCTTT. Amino acids: CASSYPGWGGNTEAFF.

V and J are TRBV29-1 and TRBJ2-7; D unclear. The CDR3 is made up of 13 amino acids. Between the trimmed V and J ends, which lost 8 bases and 0 bases, there was a span of 14 bases. Germline loops: CDR1 SQVTM, CDR2 ANQGSEA. The CDR3 bases are TGCAGCTACCGCACGGCGAGCTCCTACGAGCAGTACTTC. It yields the protein CSYRTASSYEQYF.

The sample holds a few counts of this clonotype. The DNA of the CDR3 is TGTGCCAGCAGTGACCTCGGACTAGCGGGGAGGGGGCAGTTCTTC. Translated, it gives CASSDLGLAGRGQFF. V usage is TRBV6-2 or TRBV6-3 and J usage is TRBJ2-1, with 12 bases identical to TRBD2. Germline CDR1 reads MNHEY; CDR2 reads SVGEGT. Trimming took 5 bases from V and 12 from J; bases not matched to a gene: 11. The CDR3 runs to 15 residues.

This clonotype was seen a few times. V and J are TRBV28 and TRBJ2-5, with 9 bases aligning to TRBD2. The end of the DNA is better explained by TRBJ2-7, so the J call may be wrong. Germline lookup yields CDR1 MDHEN and CDR2 SYDVKM. There are 14 residues in the CDR3. Here the CDR3 reads CASSPSGRSYEQYF. The CDR3 coding sequence is TGTGCCAGCAGTCCCAGCGGGAGGAGCTACGAGCAGTACTTC.

The gene calls are TRBV20-1 and TRBJ2-1; D remains ambiguous. The closer fit of TRBJ2-5 to the DNA end suggests the J call may be wrong. Germline assignment: CDR1 DFQATT and CDR2 SNEGSKA (reference sequence). This CDR3 comprises 12 residues. In nucleotides, the CDR3 is TGCAGTGCTACGGATATGTGGGAGACCCAGTACTTC. This codes for CSATDMWETQYF.

The rearrangement joins TRBV28 to TRBJ2-3; TRBD2 matches 7 bases. Germline assignment: CDR1 MDHEN and CDR2 SYDVKM. The J segment lost 0 bases and the V segment lost 2 bases, leaving 8 bases of the junction unmatched. The CDR3 contains 17 residues. CDR3 in amino acids: CASSLPTSVLSTDTQYF. The CDR3 DNA is TGTGCCAGCAGTTTACCCACTAGCGTACTAAGCACAGATACGCAGTATTTT.

A few counts support this clonotype. The CDR3 DNA reads as TGTGCCAGCATACGTGCCAGCTCCTACGAGCAGTACTTC. Protein product: CASIRASSYEQYF. V is TRBV2 and J is TRBJ2-7; D gene ambiguous. CDR3 size: 13 residues. The V gene's germline CDR1 is SNHLY and CDR2 FYNNEI. V shed 7 bases and J shed 0 bases, with 10 bases lying between them.

This clonotype has only a few counts. The gene calls are TRBV29-1 and TRBJ1-2, with TRBD1 as a possible D gene (5 bases). Germline CDR1 and CDR2: SQVTM and ANQGSEA. The V and J ends lost 7 bases and 2 bases respectively, with 11 bases between them. The CDR3 sequence is 12 residues long. In DNA form, the CDR3 reads TGCAGCGCCTGGAGGGGAAACTATGGCTACACCTTC. Protein: CSAWRGNYGYTF.

The rearrangement uses TRBV12-3 or TRBV12-4 and TRBJ2-5, with TRBD2 as a possible D gene (5 bases). The J call is in doubt because the DNA end fits TRBJ2-1 better. This CDR3 is 12 amino acids long. CDR3 in DNA: TGTGCCAGCACCGGACTCCTAGGAGAGCAGTTCTTC. Protein sequence: CASTGLLGEQFF.

The chain combines TRBV9 with TRBJ1-2, with D possibly TRBD1 on 6 matching bases. The germline V gene encodes CDR1 SGDLS and CDR2 YYNGEE. Trimming took 2 bases from V and 2 from J, leaving 7 bases between them. CDR3 length equals 13 residues. The CDR3 loop is CASSVGHNYGYTF. Written as DNA, the CDR3 is TGTGCCAGCAGCGTGGGACACAACTATGGCTACACCTTC.

This clonotype occurred a few times. V is TRBV7-2 and J is TRBJ2-5; possibly TRBD2 for D (5 bases). Trimming cost V 0 bases and J 10 bases, with 15 bases left between them. Germline CDR1 reads SGHTA; CDR2 reads FQGNSA. This CDR3 region has 14 residues. In DNA form, the CDR3 reads TGTGCCAGCAGCTTAGCGACGGGGATTCGGAACCAGTACTTC. Its translation: CASSLATGIRNQYF. Drawing the rest from reference TRBV7-2 and TRBJ2-5, the complete variable domain is GAGVSQSPSNKVTEKGKDVELRCDPISGHTALYWYRQSLGQGLEFLIYFQGNSAPDKSGLPSDRFSAERTGGSVSTLTIQRTQQEDSAVYLCASSLATGIRNQYFGPGTRLLVL.

The V gene is TRBV24-1, the J gene TRBJ2-5; 7 nucleotides line up with TRBD1. The DNA end is more similar to TRBJ2-7, so the J call may be wrong. This CDR3 has 15 amino acids. Looked up from germline, CDR1 is KGHDR and CDR2 is SFDVKD. CDR3 in amino acids: CATSDWTGVSYEQYF. The CDR3 coding sequence is TGTGCCACCAGTGATTGGACAGGAGTCTCCTACGAGCAGTACTTC.

This clonotype was recorded a few times. V and J are TRBV27 and TRBJ2-3; 9 bases are a match to TRBD1. The CDR3 is made up of 18 amino acids. V trimming: 2 bases; J trimming: 1 base; junction bases outside the gene matches: 10. The germline CDR1 and CDR2 sequences are MNHEY and SMNVEV (reference sequence). CDR3 in DNA: TGTGCCAGCAGTTTAAGTCCCGGGACAGGGATCGGCACAGATACGCAGTATTTT. It yields the protein CASSLSPGTGIGTDTQYF.

The chain joins TRBV4-1 to TRBJ2-7, with D perhaps given as TRBD1 or TRBD2 (5 bases each). V was cut by 4 bases and J by 6 bases, with 19 bases left in between. Germline CDR1 is MGHRA and CDR2 is YSYEKL. The length of the CDR3 is 15 residues. CDR3 sequence (DNA): TGCGCCAGCAGCCCCCCCGGGGCTCTCCAGGGCGAGCAGTACTTC. Encoded protein: CASSPPGALQGEQYF.

There are a few counts of this clonotype. This chain joins TRBV6-5 and TRBJ2-7; no firm D call. V lost 2 bases to trimming and J lost 5 bases, with 10 bases between them. Germline V gene data show CDR1 as MNHEY and CDR2 as SVGAGI. The CDR3 totals 13 residues. The CDR3 bases are TGTGCCAGCAGTTACGAAGTAGGAGACGAGCAGTACTTC. It codes for CASSYEVGDEQYF.